Below, 20 T cell receptor beta chains from the same sample are listed, as sequenced in a study of CD8+ T cells in alopecia areata. The authors extracted RNA and reverse transcribed it into cDNA as the sequencing template. The data were produced by immunoSEQ multiplex PCR, yet TCRdb's version contains in-frame clones alone and is incomplete. This sample has more than 90,000 clones, with less than 80% found just once. The source material was CD4+ T cells sorted from blood. The receptors originated from a human donor in good health.

The rearrangement uses TRBV4-1 and TRBJ2-7; 7 bases map to TRBD1. V gave up 3 bases and J gave up 6 bases; unmatched junction bases: 8. CDR3 length: 14 amino acids. The germline gives CDR1 MGHRA, CDR2 YSYEKL. The CDR3 DNA sequence: TGCGCCAGCAGCCAGCAAGGGTCAGGGGGCGAGCAGTACTTC. Amino acids: CASSQQGSGGEQYF.

The chain employs TRBV29-1 and TRBJ2-3, with 7 bases aligning to TRBD1. This CDR3 is built from 15 residues. The V gene end was trimmed by 3 bases and the J gene end by 2 bases; junction bases not matched to a gene: 8. CDR1 is SQVTM, CDR2 ANQGSEA, per germline. The CDR3 protein is CSVDEGRGPTDTQYF. The DNA for the CDR3 is TGCAGCGTTGATGAGGGTAGGGGGCCCACAGATACGCAGTATTTT.

The chain recombines TRBV7-2 with TRBJ2-7, with TRBD2 matching 10 bases. The germline V gene has CDR1 SGHTA and CDR2 FQGNSA. After removal of 5 bases from V and 2 bases from J, the junction contained 6 bases not matched to a gene. The CDR3 totals 15 residues. The CDR3 sequence: CASSPSGGATYEQYF. In DNA, the CDR3 is TGTGCCAGCAGCCCAAGCGGGGGGGCCACCTACGAGCAGTACTTC.

The V call is TRBV19, the J call TRBJ1-1; TRBD1 matches 7 bases. The CDR3 has 14 residues. Germline CDR1 and CDR2: LNHDA and SQIVND (reference sequence). V trimming: 3 bases; J trimming: 2 bases; junction bases outside the gene matches: 3. CDR3 residues: CASSIGTANTEAFF. The CDR3 coding sequence is TGTGCCAGTAGTATTGGGACAGCTAACACTGAAGCTTTCTTT.

The sample holds a few counts of this clone. The sample contains more than one DNA sequence encoding this CDR3. The chain links TRBV20-1 to TRBJ2-1; D is undetermined. Deletions cut 4 bases from V and 8 bases from J, with 6 bases between. Germline CDR1 and CDR2: DFQATT and SNEGSKA (reference sequence). The CDR3 length is 10 residues. CDR3 DNA: TGCAGTGCTAACGGACATGAGCAGTTCTTC. Translating it yields CSANGHEQFF.

This clone was seen a handful of times. V and J are TRBV29-1 and TRBJ2-6; the match to TRBD1 covers 7 bases. V lost 6 bases and J lost 4; bases outside the gene matches: 12. The CDR3 consists of 16 residues. Germline loops: CDR1 SQVTM, CDR2 ANQGSEA. This CDR3 is CSVRTGSSGGANVLTF. The CDR3 nucleotides read TGCAGCGTGAGGACAGGTTCATCTGGCGGGGCCAACGTCCTGACTTTC.

V gene TRBV7-2 combines with J gene TRBJ2-5, with 8 bases identical to TRBD2. CDR3 length: 15 amino acids. Per germline, CDR1 SGHTA and CDR2 FQGNSA. J gave up 5 bases and V 5 bases, and 10 bases lay outside the gene matches. In DNA form, the CDR3 reads TGTGCCAGCAGCCCATCCAGCGGGGGCGGGGAGACCCAGTACTTC. Amino acids: CASSPSSGGGETQYF.

This clone has just a few counts. The chain combines TRBV6-4 with TRBJ2-1; 13 bases are shared with TRBD2. The V and J ends lost 5 bases and 4 bases, in that order; junction bases with no gene match: 2. Germline V gene sequence: CDR1 MRHNA, CDR2 SNTAGT. This CDR3 has 15 amino acids. Here the CDR3 reads CASSPTSGGYNEQFF. The CDR3 DNA reads TGTGCCAGCAGTCCGACTAGCGGGGGGTACAATGAGCAGTTCTTC.

This clone was observed a single time. The chain joins TRBV9 to TRBJ2-2; D gene uncertain. Deletions cut 2 bases from V and 9 bases from J, with 8 bases between. Germline V lookup: CDR1 SGDLS, CDR2 YYNGEE. The CDR3 loop spans 12 amino acids. The CDR3 nucleotides read TGTGCCAGCAGCGTCTCCTCTCGGGAGCTGTTTTTT. Amino acids: CASSVSSRELFF. The full variable domain, rest sourced from reference TRBV9 and TRBJ2-2, is DSGVTQTPKHLITATGQRVTLRCSPRSGDLSVYWYQQSLDQGLQFLIQYYNGEERAKGNILERFSAQQFPDLHSELNLSSLELGDSALYFCASSVSSRELFFGEGSRLTVL.

V and J are TRBV29-1 and TRBJ1-1, with D possibly being TRBD1 (5 bases). CDR3 length equals 14 residues. Germline CDR1 is SQVTM and CDR2 is ANQGSEA. V was shortened by 0 bases and J by 1 base, with 9 bases between the two germline ends. The CDR3 DNA reads as TGCAGCGTTGAAGAGGGGGGAGGGAACACTGAAGCTTTCTTT. Its translation is CSVEEGGGNTEAFF.

This clone turned up a few times. This chain connects TRBV7-9 to TRBJ1-1; no firm D call. Between the trimmed V and J ends, which lost 1 base and 4 bases, there was a span of 7 bases. This CDR3 is built from 13 residues. Germline-derived CDR1 and CDR2 are SEHNR and FQNEAQ (reference sequence). The CDR3 DNA reads as TGTGCCAGCAGCTTAGACTACCTCACTGAAGCTTTCTTT. Translating it yields CASSLDYLTEAFF.

This chain links TRBV6-1 with TRBJ1-3; D remains ambiguous. From germline, CDR1 is MNHNS and CDR2 SASEGT. V lost 2 bases and J lost 3, with 2 bases in between. This CDR3 spans 12 amino acids. The CDR3 loop reads CASSERGNTIYF. CDR3 nucleotide sequence: TGTGCCAGCAGTGAACGTGGAAACACCATATATTTT.

The rearrangement uses TRBV29-1 and TRBJ2-5; D possibly matches TRBD1 or TRBD2 (6 bases each). The CDR3 spans 14 residues. CDR1 is SQVTM, CDR2 ANQGSEA, per germline. Trimming took 5 bases from V and 4 from J, leaving 17 bases between them. The CDR3 DNA sequence: TGCAGCGTTAGGAGGGGGGACGGGGGAGAGACCCAGTACTTC. Amino acids: CSVRRGDGGETQYF. Complete variable domain (other parts from reference TRBV29-1 and TRBJ2-5): SAVISQKPSRDICQRGTSLTIQCQVDSQVTMMFWYRQQPGQSLTLIATANQGSEATYESGFVIDKFPISRPNLTFSTLTVSNMSPEDSSIYLCSVRRGDGGETQYFGPGTRLLVL.

This clone was counted a few times. Additional DNA sequences in this sample encode the identical CDR3. This chain links TRBV10-2 with TRBJ1-2; 7 positions match TRBD1. V was pared by 5 bases and J by 3 bases, with 3 bases of the junction left unmatched. Germline V gene sequence: CDR1 WSHSY, CDR2 SAAADI. The CDR3 loop spans 13 amino acids. The CDR3 nucleotides read TGCGCCAGCAGTACAACAGGGGACTATGGCTACACCTTC. The encoded protein is CASSTTGDYGYTF.

This sequence joins TRBV29-1 and TRBJ1-1; TRBD1 aligns across 7 bases. Germline V gene data show CDR1 as SQVTM and CDR2 as ANQGSEA. This CDR3 region has 13 residues. The trim removed 7 bases at V and 4 bases at J, leaving 9 bases unmatched. The CDR3 DNA sequence: TGCAGCGGGGACAGAAGAGGGGTCACTGAAGCTTTCTTT. Its translation: CSGDRRGVTEAFF.

This chain uses TRBV2 with TRBJ1-5, with TRBD1 identical over 11 bases. The CDR3 has 15 amino acids. Germline CDR1 and CDR2: SNHLY and FYNNEI. V shed 7 bases, J shed 5 bases, and the junction held 7 bases outside the gene matches. CDR3 region: CASTEGQGVDQPQHF. Written as DNA, the CDR3 is TGTGCCAGCACCGAGGGACAGGGGGTCGATCAGCCCCAGCATTTT. Supplemented by reference TRBV2 and TRBJ1-5, the full variable domain reads EPEVTQTPSHQVTQMGQEVILRCVPISNHLYFYWYRQILGQKVEFLVSFYNNEISEKSEIFDDQFSVERPDGSNFTLKIRSTKLEDSAMYFCASTEGQGVDQPQHFGDGTRLSIL.

This rearrangement joins TRBV9 to TRBJ1-2; D gene ambiguous. The V and J ends lost 4 bases and 4 bases respectively, with 14 bases between them. Per the germline V gene, CDR1 is SGDLS and CDR2 is YYNGEE. The CDR3 extends over 14 amino acids. CDR3 residues: CASSPEDSIYGYTF. CDR3 DNA: TGTGCCAGCAGCCCTGAGGATAGCATCTATGGCTACACCTTC.

The genes are TRBV5-1 and TRBJ2-2, with D unresolved. This CDR3 comprises 14 residues. V was clipped by 3 bases and J by 2 bases, with 8 bases between them. Germline assignment: CDR1 SGHRS and CDR2 YFSETQ. The CDR3 loop is CASSSTANTGELFF. The CDR3 bases are TGCGCCAGCAGCTCAACAGCTAACACCGGGGAGCTGTTTTTT. Drawing the rest from reference TRBV5-1 and TRBJ2-2, the complete variable domain is KAGVTQTPRYLIKTRGQQVTLSCSPISGHRSVSWYQQTPGQGLQFLFEYFSETQRNKGNFPGRFSGRQFSNSRSEMNVSTLELGDSALYLCASSSTANTGELFFGEGSRLTVL.

The chain combines TRBV30 with TRBJ2-7, with D perhaps TRBD2 (6 bases). Germline assignment: CDR1 GTSNPN and CDR2 SVGIG (reference sequence). This CDR3 has 15 residues. V was shortened by 0 bases and J by 6 bases, with 18 bases between the two germline ends. The CDR3 DNA reads TGTGCCTGGAGTGTGATTGGGGGGTGGCGTCGCGAGCAGTACTTC. Translated: CAWSVIGGWRREQYF.

The rearrangement links TRBV30 to TRBJ2-5, with D tentatively TRBD1 (6 bases). Germline loops: CDR1 GTSNPN, CDR2 SVGIG (reference sequence). V was pared by 4 bases and J by 11 bases, with 17 bases between. The CDR3 totals 12 residues. CDR3 in amino acids: CAWNGQPGEQYF. CDR3 DNA: TGTGCCTGGAACGGACAGCCTGGAGAGCAGTACTTC.